This T cell receptor (beta chain) was identified in a study of T cells of healthy individuals. The germline V gene encodes CDR1 MNHEY and CDR2 SVGEGT. V dropped 7 bases and J dropped 4 bases, with 17 bases sitting between them. The CDR3 runs to 15 residues. This clonotype was found a few times. TCRdb itself ran the 5' RACE reads through MiXCR, one entry per CDR3 protein. Of around 83,000 distinct CDR3 sequences in the sample, about 4.8% were seen once. The receptor comes from a female donor in good health. The chain uses TRBV6-2 or TRBV6-3 and TRBJ1-3, with D hard to call. The CDR3 here is CASTEYRAYGNTIYF. The CDR3 nucleotides read TGTGCCAGCACCGAGTACAGAGCCTACGGAAACACCATATATTTT.